This T cell receptor (beta chain) was documented in a study of cytomegalovirus exposure and HLA in healthy donors. In the PCR, 60 Vbeta and 13 Jbeta primers were used. The table came from immunoSEQ multiplex PCR; TCRdb's copy has only in-frame clones and leaves some out. The table lists 170,000 or so clones, around 82% of them singletons. This clone was detected once. Sequencing was performed on PBMCs. This clonotype was obtained from a woman aged 45-59 years in good health and CMV-seropositive.

The CDR3: CAWSVIFRVGLGLDTQYF. For the CDR3, the DNA is TGTGCCTGGAGTGTAATATTTAGGGTGGGACTAGGACTAGATACGCAGTATTTT. V usage is TRBV30 and J usage is TRBJ2-3; 8 nucleotides agree with TRBD2. CDR1 is GTSNPN and CDR2 is SVGIG in the germline V gene (reference sequence). The CDR3 has 18 residues. Trimming at V came to 0 bases and at J to 5 bases, leaving 16 bases not matched to a gene.